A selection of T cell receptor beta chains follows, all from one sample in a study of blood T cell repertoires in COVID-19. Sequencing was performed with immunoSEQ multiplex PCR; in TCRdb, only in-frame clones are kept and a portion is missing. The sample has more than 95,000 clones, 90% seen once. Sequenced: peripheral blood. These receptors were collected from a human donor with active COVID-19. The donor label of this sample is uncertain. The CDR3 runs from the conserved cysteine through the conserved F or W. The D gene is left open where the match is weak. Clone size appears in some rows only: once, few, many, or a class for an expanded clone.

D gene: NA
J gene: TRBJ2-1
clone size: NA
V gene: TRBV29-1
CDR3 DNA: TGCAGCGTTGGAGGGGGGAGGGGCGGATACAATGAGCAGTTCTTC
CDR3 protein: CSVGGGRGGYNEQFF

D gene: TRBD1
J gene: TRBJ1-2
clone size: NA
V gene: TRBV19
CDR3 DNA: TGTGCCAGTAGTAGCCGACAGGGGTTAAGCGGCTACACCTTC
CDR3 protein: CASSSRQGLSGYTF

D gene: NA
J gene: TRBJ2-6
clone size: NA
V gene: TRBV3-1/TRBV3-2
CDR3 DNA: TGTGCCAGCAGCCCACCACCATTACAGGAGTATGGGGCCAACGTCCTGACTTTC
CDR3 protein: CASSPPPLQEYGANVLTF

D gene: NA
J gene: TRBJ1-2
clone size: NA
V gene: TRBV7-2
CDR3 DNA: TGTGCCAGCAGCTTAGTCGGGGGAAGCTATGGCTACACCTTC
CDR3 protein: CASSLVGGSYGYTF

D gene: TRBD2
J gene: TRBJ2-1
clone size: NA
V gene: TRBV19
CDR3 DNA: TGTGCCAGTAGTAGTTTGCGCGGGGGGGCCCCGTACAATGAGCAGTTCTTC
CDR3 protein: CASSSLRGGAPYNEQFF

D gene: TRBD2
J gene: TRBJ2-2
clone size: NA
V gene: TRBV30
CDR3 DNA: TGTGCCTGGAGTCCACCTAGCGGGGGGAACACCGGGGAGCTGTTTTTT
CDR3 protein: CAWSPPSGGNTGELFF

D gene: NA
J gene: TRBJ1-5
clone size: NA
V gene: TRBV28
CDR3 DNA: TGTGCCAGCAGAGCAGCAGGGATCAATCAGCCCCAGCATTTT
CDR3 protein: CASRAAGINQPQHF

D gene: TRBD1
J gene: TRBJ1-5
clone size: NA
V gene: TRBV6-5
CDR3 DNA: TGTGCCAGCAGGATGGGACAGGAATACAATCAGCCCCAGCATTTT
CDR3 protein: CASRMGQEYNQPQHF

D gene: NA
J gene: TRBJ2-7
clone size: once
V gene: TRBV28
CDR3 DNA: TGTGCCAGCAGTTTAACCGACAGACCCTACGAGCAGTACTTC
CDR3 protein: CASSLTDRPYEQYF

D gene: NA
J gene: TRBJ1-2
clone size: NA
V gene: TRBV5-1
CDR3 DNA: TGCGCCAGCAGCTTGACCCAGGGTTTCCGCTATGGCTACACCTTC
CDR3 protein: CASSLTQGFRYGYTF

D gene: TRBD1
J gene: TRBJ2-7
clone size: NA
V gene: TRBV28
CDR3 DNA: TGTGCCAGCAGGGCGACAGGGGGCCCCTACGAGCAGTACTTC
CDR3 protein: CASRATGGPYEQYF

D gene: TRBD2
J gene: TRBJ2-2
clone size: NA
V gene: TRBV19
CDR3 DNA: TGTGCCAGTAGTACTTCCCGCCGGGGACTAGCGGAGTTATCGATGTATTTCGGGGAGCTGTTTTTT
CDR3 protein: CASSTSRRGLAELSMYFGELFF

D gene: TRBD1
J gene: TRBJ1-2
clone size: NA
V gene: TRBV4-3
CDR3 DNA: TGCGCCAGCAGCCAAACCACCGGGACAGGCAACTATGGCTACACCTTC
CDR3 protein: CASSQTTGTGNYGYTF

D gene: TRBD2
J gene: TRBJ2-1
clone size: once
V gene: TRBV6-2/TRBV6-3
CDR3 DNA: TGTGCCAGCAGTGACACGCCGGGACTAGCGGGGGGGTCCTACAATGAGCAGTTCTTC
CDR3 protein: CASSDTPGLAGGSYNEQFF

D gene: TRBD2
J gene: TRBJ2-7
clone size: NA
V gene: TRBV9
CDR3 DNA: TGTGCCAGCAGCGTTGGTTCGGGGGGCTCCTACGAGCAGTACTTC
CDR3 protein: CASSVGSGGSYEQYF

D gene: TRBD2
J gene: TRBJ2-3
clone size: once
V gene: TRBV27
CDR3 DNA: TGTGCCAGCAGTGGGACTAGCGGGGGCCCCAGCACAGATACGCAGTATTTT
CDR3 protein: CASSGTSGGPSTDTQYF

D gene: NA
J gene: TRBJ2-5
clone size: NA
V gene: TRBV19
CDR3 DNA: TGTGCCAGTAGGGCTACGGGACTTGGGACCCAGTACTTC
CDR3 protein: CASRATGLGTQYF